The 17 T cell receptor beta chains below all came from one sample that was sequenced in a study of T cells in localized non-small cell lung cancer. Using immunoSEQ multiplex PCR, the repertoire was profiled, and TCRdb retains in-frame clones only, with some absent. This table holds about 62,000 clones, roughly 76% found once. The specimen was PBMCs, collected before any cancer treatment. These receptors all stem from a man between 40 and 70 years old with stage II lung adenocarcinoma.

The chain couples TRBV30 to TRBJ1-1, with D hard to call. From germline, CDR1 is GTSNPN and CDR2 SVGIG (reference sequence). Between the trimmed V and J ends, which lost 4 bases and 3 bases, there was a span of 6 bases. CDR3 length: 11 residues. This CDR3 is CAWTWDTEAFF. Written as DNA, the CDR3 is TGTGCCTGGACATGGGACACTGAAGCTTTCTTT.

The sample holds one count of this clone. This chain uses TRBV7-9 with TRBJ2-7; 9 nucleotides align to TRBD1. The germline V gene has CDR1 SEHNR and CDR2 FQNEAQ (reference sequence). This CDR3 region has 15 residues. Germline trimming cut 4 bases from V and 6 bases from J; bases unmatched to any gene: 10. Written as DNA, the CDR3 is TGTGCCAGCAGCTCAACACCCGGGACAGGGCGCGAGCAGTACTTC. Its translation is CASSSTPGTGREQYF.

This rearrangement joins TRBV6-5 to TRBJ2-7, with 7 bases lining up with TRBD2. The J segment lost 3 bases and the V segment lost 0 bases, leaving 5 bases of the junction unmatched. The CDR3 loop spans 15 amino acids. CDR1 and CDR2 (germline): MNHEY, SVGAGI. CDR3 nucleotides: TGTGCCAGCAGTTACTCGGGGACGGGAGGCTACGAGCAGTACTTC. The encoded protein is CASSYSGTGGYEQYF.

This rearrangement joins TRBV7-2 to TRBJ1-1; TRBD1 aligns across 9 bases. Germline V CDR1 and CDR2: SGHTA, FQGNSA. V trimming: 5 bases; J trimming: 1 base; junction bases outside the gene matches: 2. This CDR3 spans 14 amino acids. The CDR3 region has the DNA TGTGCCAGCAGCCTGGGACAGGGGAACACTGAAGCTTTCTTT. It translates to CASSLGQGNTEAFF.

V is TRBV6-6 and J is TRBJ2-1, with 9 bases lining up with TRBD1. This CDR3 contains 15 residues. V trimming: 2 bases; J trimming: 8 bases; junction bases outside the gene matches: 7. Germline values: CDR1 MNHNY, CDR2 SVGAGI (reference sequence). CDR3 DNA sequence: TGTGCCAGCAGTTACGAGGGACAGGGTATGGATGAGCAGTTCTTC. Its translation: CASSYEGQGMDEQFF.

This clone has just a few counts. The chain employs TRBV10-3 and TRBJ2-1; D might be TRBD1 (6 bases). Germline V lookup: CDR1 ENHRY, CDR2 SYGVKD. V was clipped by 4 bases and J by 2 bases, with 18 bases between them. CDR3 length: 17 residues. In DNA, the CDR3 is TGTGCCATCAGTGGCTTATCCGACAGGCCGACCTACAATGAGCAGTTCTTC. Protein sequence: CAISGLSDRPTYNEQFF.

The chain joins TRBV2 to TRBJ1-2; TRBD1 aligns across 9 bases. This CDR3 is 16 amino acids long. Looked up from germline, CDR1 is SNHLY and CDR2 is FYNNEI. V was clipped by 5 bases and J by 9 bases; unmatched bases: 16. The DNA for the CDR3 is TGTGCCAGCAGTCAGATTACACAGGGGGCGGCCAAAAGCTACACCTTC. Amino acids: CASSQITQGAAKSYTF.

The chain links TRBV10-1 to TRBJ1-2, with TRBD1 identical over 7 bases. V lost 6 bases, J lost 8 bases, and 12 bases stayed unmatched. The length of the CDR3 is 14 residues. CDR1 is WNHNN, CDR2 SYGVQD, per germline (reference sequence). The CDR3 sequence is CASSPGQLLRGYTF. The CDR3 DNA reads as TGCGCCAGCAGCCCGGGACAGCTGCTAAGGGGCTACACCTTC.

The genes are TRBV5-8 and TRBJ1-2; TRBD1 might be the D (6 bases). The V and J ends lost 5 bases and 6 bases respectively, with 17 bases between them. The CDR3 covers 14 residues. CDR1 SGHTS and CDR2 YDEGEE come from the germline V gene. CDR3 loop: CASRAGTTFNGYTF. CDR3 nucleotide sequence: TGTGCCAGCAGGGCCGGGACAACCTTTAATGGCTACACCTTC.

The CDR3 nucleotides read TGTGCCAGTAGTATAGAAGGGGAGAGCTCTGGAAACACCATATATTTT. Encoded protein: CASSIEGESSGNTIYF. The chain employs TRBV19 and TRBJ1-3, with a weak D call TRBD1 (5 bases). V was shortened by 0 bases and J by 0 bases, with 9 bases between the two germline ends. Germline V gene lookup returns CDR1 LNHDA and CDR2 SQIVND (reference sequence). This CDR3 has 16 amino acids.

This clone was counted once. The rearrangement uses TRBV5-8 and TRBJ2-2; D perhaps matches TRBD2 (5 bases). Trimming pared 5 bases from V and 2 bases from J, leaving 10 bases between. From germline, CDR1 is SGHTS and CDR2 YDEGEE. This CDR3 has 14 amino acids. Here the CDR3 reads CASRRPGNTGELFF. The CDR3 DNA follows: TGTGCCAGCAGGAGGCCGGGAAACACCGGGGAGCTGTTTTTT.

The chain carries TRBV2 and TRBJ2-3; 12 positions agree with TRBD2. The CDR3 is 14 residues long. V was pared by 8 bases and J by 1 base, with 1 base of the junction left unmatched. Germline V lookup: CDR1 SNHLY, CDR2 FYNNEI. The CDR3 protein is CASLAGGGTDTQYF. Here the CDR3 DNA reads TGTGCCAGCCTAGCGGGAGGGGGCACAGATACGCAGTATTTT.

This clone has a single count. CDR3 protein: CASTSPRLRNHEQYF. CDR3 bases: TGTGCCAGCACCTCTCCTCGGCTTAGGAACCACGAGCAGTACTTC. The chain recombines TRBV6-1 with TRBJ2-7; D is unresolved. CDR1 MNHNS and CDR2 SASEGT come from the germline V gene. The V end was cut by 7 bases, the J end by 5 bases, with 21 bases between. This CDR3 has 15 amino acids.

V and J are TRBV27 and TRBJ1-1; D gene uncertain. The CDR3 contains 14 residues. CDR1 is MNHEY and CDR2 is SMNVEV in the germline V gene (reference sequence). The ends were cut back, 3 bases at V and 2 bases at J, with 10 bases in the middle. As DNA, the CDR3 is TGTGCCAGCAGTTTCTCTACACAAAACACTGAAGCTTTCTTT. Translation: CASSFSTQNTEAFF.

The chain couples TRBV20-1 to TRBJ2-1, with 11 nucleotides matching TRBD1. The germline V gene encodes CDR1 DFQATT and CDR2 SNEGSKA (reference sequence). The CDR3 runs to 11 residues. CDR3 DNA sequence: TGCAGGGGACAGGGGGGGGATGAGCAGTTCTTC. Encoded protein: CRGQGGDEQFF.

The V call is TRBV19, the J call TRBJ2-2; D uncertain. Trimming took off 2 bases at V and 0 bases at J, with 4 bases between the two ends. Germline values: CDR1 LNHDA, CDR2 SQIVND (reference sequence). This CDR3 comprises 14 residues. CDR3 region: CASSILANTGELFF. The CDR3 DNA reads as TGTGCCAGTAGTATACTAGCGAACACCGGGGAGCTGTTTTTT.

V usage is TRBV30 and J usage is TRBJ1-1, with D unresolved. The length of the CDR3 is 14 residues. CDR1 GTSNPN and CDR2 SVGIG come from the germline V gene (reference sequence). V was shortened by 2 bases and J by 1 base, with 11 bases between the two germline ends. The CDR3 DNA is TGTGCCTGGAGTCGGGAACATTGGAACACTGAAGCTTTCTTT. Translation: CAWSREHWNTEAFF.